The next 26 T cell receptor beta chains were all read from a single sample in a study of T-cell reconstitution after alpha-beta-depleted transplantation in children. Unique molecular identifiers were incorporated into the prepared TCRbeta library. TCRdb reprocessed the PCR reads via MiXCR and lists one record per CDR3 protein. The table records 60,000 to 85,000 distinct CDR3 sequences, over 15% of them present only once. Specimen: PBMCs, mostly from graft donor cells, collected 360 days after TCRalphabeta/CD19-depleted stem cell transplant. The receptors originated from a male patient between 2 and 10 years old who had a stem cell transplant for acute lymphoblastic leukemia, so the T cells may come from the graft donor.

The DNA for the CDR3 is TGTGCCAGCAGTTTATACGGGGATGATGGCTACACCTTC. Amino acid sequence: CASSLYGDDGYTF. V usage is TRBV12-3 or TRBV12-4 and J usage is TRBJ1-2; D call uncertain. The CDR3 is made up of 13 amino acids. The V end was cut by 2 bases, the J end by 6 bases, with 10 bases between.

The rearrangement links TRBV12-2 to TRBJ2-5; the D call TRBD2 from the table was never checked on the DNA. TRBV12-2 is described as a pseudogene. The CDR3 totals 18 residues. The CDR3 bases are TGTGCAAGTCGCTCCTTACGGACTAGCGGGCAGTACCAAGAGACCCAGTACTTC. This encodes CASRSLRTSGQYQETQYF.

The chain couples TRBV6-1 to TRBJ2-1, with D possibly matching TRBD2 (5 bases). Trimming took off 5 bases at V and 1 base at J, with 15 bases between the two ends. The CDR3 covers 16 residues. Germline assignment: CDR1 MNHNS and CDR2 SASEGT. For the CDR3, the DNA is TGTGCCAGCAGTACCGCGGCGGGTCGGTCCTACAATGAGCAGTTCTTC. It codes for CASSTAAGRSYNEQFF.

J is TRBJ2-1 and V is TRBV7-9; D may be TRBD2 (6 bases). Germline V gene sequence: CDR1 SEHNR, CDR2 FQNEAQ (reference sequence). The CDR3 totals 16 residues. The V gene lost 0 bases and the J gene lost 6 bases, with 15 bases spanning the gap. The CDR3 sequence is CASSLAWLALTNEQFF. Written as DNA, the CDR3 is TGTGCCAGCAGCTTAGCGTGGCTAGCGCTGACCAATGAGCAGTTCTTC.

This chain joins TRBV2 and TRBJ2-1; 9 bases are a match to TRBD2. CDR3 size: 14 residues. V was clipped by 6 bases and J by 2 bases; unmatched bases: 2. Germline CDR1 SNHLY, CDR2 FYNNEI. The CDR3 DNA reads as TGTGCCAGCAGGGGACTAGCTCCCTACAATGAGCAGTTCTTC. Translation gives CASRGLAPYNEQFF. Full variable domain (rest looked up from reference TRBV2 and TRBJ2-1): EPEVTQTPSHQVTQMGQEVILRCVPISNHLYFYWYRQILGQKVEFLVSFYNNEISEKSEIFDDQFSVERPDGSNFTLKIRSTKLEDSAMYFCASRGLAPYNEQFFGPGTRLTVL.

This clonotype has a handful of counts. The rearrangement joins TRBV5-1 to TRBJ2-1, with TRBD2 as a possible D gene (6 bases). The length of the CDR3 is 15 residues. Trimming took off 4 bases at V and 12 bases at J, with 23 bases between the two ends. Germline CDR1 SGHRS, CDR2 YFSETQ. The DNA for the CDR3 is TGCGCCAGCAGCCGGACGGCTAGCGTTTCAATGAGGCAGTTCTTC. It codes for CASSRTASVSMRQFF. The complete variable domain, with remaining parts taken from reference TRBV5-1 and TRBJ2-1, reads KAGVTQTPRYLIKTRGQQVTLSCSPISGHRSVSWYQQTPGQGLQFLFEYFSETQRNKGNFPGRFSGRQFSNSRSEMNVSTLELGDSALYLCASSRTASVSMRQFFGPGTRLTVL.

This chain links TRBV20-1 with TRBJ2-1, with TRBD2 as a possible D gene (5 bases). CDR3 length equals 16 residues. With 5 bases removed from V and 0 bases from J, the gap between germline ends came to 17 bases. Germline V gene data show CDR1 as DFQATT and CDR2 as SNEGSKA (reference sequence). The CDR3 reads CSAPSNLASSYNEQFF. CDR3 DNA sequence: TGCAGTGCTCCATCAAATTTAGCGTCCTCCTACAATGAGCAGTTCTTC.

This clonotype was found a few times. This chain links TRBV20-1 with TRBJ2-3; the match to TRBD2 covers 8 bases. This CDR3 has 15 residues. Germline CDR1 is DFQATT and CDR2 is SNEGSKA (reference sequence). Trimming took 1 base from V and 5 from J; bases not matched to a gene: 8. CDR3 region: CSARVGRAFVDTQYF. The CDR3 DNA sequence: TGCAGTGCTAGAGTCGGGAGGGCCTTTGTAGATACGCAGTATTTT.

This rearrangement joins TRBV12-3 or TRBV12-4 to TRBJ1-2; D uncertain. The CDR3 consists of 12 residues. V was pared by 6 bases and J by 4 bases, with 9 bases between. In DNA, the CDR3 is TGTGCCAGCAGCCAAAGAGCCTATGGCTACACCTTC. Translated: CASSQRAYGYTF.

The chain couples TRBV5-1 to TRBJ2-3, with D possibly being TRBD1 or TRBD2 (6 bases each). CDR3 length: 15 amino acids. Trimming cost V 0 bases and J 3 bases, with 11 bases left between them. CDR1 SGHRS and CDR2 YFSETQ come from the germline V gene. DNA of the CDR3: TGCGCCAGCAGCTTGGTCGGGGGCGCGACAGATACGCAGTATTTT. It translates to CASSLVGGATDTQYF.

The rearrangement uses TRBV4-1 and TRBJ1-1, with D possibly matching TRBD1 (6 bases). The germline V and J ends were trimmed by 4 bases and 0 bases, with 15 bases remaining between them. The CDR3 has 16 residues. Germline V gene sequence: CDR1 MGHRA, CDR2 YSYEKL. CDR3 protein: CASSRRQAGMNTEAFF. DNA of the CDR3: TGCGCCAGCAGCCGACGACAGGCGGGCATGAACACTGAAGCTTTCTTT.

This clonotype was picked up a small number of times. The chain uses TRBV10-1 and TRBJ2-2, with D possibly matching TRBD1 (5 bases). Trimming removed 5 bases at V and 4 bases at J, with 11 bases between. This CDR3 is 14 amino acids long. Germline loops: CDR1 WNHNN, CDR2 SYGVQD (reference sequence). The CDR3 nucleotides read TGCGCCAGCAGTCGGTGGGGCCCCACCGGGGAGCTGTTTTTT. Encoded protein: CASSRWGPTGELFF.

CDR3 sequence reads: CASSRLAHEQFF. The CDR3 region has the DNA TGTGCCAGCAGCCGACTAGCGCATGAGCAGTTCTTC. This chain links TRBV12-3 or TRBV12-4 with TRBJ2-1; TRBD2 aligns across 8 bases. The CDR3 loop spans 12 amino acids. V gave up 6 bases and J gave up 8 bases; unmatched junction bases: 3.

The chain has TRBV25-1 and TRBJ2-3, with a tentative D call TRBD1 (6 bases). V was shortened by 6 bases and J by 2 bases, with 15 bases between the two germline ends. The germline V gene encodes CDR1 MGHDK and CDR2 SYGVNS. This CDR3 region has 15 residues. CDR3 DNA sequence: TGTGCCAGCAGCCCTTGGGCAGGGGCCACAGATACGCAGTATTTT. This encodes CASSPWAGATDTQYF.

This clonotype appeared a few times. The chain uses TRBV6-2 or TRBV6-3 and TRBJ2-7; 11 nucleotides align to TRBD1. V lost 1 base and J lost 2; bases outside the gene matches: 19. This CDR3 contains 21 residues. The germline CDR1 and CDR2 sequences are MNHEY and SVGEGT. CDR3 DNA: TGTGCCAGCAGTTACTACGCCCTGGGACAGGGGGAAAGTTTGCGGGCCTACGAGCAGTACTTC. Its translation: CASSYYALGQGESLRAYEQYF.

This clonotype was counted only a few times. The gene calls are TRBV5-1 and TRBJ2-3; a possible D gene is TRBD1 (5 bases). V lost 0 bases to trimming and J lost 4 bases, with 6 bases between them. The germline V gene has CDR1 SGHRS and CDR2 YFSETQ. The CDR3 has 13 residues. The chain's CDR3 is CASSLGGPDTQYF. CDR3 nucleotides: TGCGCCAGCAGCTTGGGGGGCCCAGATACGCAGTATTTT. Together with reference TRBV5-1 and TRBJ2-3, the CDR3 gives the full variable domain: KAGVTQTPRYLIKTRGQQVTLSCSPISGHRSVSWYQQTPGQGLQFLFEYFSETQRNKGNFPGRFSGRQFSNSRSEMNVSTLELGDSALYLCASSLGGPDTQYFGPGTRLTVL.

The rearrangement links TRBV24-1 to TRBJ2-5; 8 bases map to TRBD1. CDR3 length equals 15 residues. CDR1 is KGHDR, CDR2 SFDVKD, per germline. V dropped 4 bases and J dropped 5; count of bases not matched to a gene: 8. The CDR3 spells CATSETRTGLETQYF. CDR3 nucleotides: TGTGCCACCAGTGAAACTAGGACAGGGTTGGAGACCCAGTACTTC.

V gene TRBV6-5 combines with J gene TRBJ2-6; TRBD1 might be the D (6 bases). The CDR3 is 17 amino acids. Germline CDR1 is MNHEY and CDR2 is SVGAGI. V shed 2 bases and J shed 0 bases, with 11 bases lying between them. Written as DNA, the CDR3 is TGTGCCAGCAGTTACCCAACAGGGAACTCTGGGGCCAACGTCCTGACTTTC. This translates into CASSYPTGNSGANVLTF.

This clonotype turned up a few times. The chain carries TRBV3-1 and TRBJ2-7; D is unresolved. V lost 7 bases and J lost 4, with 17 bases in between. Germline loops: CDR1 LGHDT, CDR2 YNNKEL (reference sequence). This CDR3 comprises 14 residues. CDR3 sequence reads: CASTQRSRWYEQYF. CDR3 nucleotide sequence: TGTGCCAGCACCCAGCGCTCCAGGTGGTACGAGCAGTACTTC.

As DNA, the CDR3 is TGCAGCGTTGGGAGGACGAACTATGGCTACACCTTC. Translated, it gives CSVGRTNYGYTF. J is TRBJ1-2 and V is TRBV29-1; no clear D gene. Germline CDR1 and CDR2: SQVTM and ANQGSEA. V shed 4 bases and J shed 2 bases, with 8 bases lying between them. There are 12 residues in the CDR3. Together with reference TRBV29-1 and TRBJ1-2, the CDR3 gives the full variable domain: SAVISQKPSRDICQRGTSLTIQCQVDSQVTMMFWYRQQPGQSLTLIATANQGSEATYESGFVIDKFPISRPNLTFSTLTVSNMSPEDSSIYLCSVGRTNYGYTFGSGTRLTVV.

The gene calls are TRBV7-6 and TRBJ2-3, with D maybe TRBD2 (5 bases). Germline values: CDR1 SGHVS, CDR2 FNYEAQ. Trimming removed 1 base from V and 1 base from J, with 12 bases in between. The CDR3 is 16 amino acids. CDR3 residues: CASSLGWTGGTDTQYF. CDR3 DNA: TGTGCCAGCAGCTTAGGATGGACTGGCGGCACAGATACGCAGTATTTT.

The CDR3, as DNA: TGTGCCAGCAGGAGTAGCGGGAGTTTCTATGAGCAGTTCTTC. Its protein is CASRSSGSFYEQFF. The chain is built from TRBV6-1 and TRBJ2-1; 9 bases are shared with TRBD2. This CDR3 contains 14 residues. The germline V gene has CDR1 MNHNS and CDR2 SASEGT. Trimming at V came to 6 bases and at J to 8 bases, leaving 8 bases not matched to a gene.

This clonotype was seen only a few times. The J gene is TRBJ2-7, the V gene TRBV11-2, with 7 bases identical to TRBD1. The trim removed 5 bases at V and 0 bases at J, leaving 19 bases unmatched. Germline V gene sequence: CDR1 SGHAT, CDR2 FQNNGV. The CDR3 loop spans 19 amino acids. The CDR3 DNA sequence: TGTGCCAGCAGCACAGACTTAATATTGGACAGGACAAGCTCCTACGAGCAGTACTTC. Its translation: CASSTDLILDRTSSYEQYF.

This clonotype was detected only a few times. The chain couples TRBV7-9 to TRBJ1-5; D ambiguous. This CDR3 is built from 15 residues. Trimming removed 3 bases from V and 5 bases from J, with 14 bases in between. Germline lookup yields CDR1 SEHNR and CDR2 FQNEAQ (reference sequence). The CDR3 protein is CASSFGFYSDQPQHF. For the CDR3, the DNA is TGTGCCAGCAGCTTCGGGTTTTACAGTGATCAGCCCCAGCATTTT.

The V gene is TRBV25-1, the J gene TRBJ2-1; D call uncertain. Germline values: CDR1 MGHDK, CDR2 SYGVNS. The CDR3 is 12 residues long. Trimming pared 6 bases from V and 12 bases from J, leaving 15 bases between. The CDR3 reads CASRAEFLRQFF. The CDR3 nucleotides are TGTGCCAGCAGGGCTGAATTTTTACGGCAGTTCTTC.

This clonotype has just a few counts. The CDR3 reads CASSQGPTKNNEQFF. The DNA of the CDR3 is TGTGCCAGCAGCCAGGGACCCACTAAAAACAATGAGCAGTTCTTC. The chain is built from TRBV4-2 and TRBJ2-1, with D tentatively TRBD1 or TRBD2 (5 bases each). Germline V CDR1 and CDR2: LGHNA, YNFKEQ. Trimming removed 3 bases at V and 5 bases at J, with 14 bases between. The CDR3 is 15 residues long.